Included here is one TCR beta chain sequence, with context. Its specificity is unknown. This entry belongs to a study of cytomegalovirus exposure and HLA in healthy donors. Study overall: The same platform was used for the 120 or so validation repertoires as for the roughly 730 first-cohort repertoires, as reported in a later analysis. Study findings and constraints: The dataset shows that most TCR sequences were rare, while some public TCRs occurred in many donors. A few chains tied to CMV proved CMV antigen-specific in vitro. It was about 150 TCR beta chains that were listed as cytomegalovirus-associated.

TCRdb keeps only in-frame clones here, not all; method: immunoSEQ multiplex PCR. The sample lists 100,000 to 150,000 clones, about 89% seen once, with roughly 2% in the top ten. The TCR comes from a woman under 30 in good health and CMV-seronegative. The sequenced sample consisted of PBMCs.

The CDR3 DNA sequence: TGCGCCAGCAGCTTGGTCCCCTCGGGCAATCAGCCCCAGCATTTT. This gives the protein CASSLVPSGNQPQHF. The rearrangement links TRBV5-1 to TRBJ1-5; D call uncertain. Trimming left V 0 bases short and J 2 bases short, with 9 bases between. Germline V gene sequence: CDR1 SGHRS, CDR2 YFSETQ. CDR3 length: 15 amino acids.